The 20 T cell receptor beta chains reported below all come from one sample, sequenced in a study of T cell responses to AZD1222 COVID-19 vaccine listed by TCRdb under 2021. According to the study, the label for this sample's time point signals: baseline before first vaccination. This sample's treatment or condition label indicates: meningococcal conjugate vaccine given as trial control. The method behind the library was the immunoSEQ multiplex PCR assay. TCRdb limited this immuneACCESS table to in-frame rearrangements with V and J called. A share of clones is missing; checked studies link under half to unresolved V genes, and the rest is unexplained. The sample records approximately 160,000 clones, around 88% of which are singletons. The ten most abundant clones make up about 3.2% of the sample. This specimen consisted of peripheral blood, obtained on day 0 of MenACWY control vaccination. Receptors were obtained from an adult in good health.

The rearrangement joins TRBV29-1 to TRBJ2-2, with a weak D call TRBD1 (5 bases). The CDR3 is 14 residues long. Trimming took off 4 bases at V and 5 bases at J, with 14 bases between the two ends. In germline, CDR1 is SQVTM, CDR2 ANQGSEA. The CDR3 sequence is CSVGSGSSTGELFF. The CDR3 coding sequence is TGCAGCGTTGGTTCAGGGTCTTCAACCGGGGAGCTGTTTTTT.

The chain is built from TRBV13 and TRBJ2-7; 9 bases fit TRBD1. Per the germline V gene, CDR1 is PRHDT and CDR2 is FYEKMQ (reference sequence). The CDR3 runs to 14 residues. Trimming took 5 bases from V and 5 from J; bases not matched to a gene: 7. CDR3 protein: CASSPGQGSDEQYF. The CDR3 DNA follows: TGTGCCAGCAGCCCAGGACAGGGGAGCGACGAGCAGTACTTC.

The chain joins TRBV19 to TRBJ2-1, with 10 bases matching TRBD2. Losses at the gene ends were 5 bases for V and 10 bases for J; bases not matched to a gene: 11. The germline V gene has CDR1 LNHDA and CDR2 SQIVND (reference sequence). The CDR3 contains 15 residues. CDR3 DNA: TGTGCCAGTAGTGTACTAGCGGGATGGATTGGGGAGCAGTTCTTC. It codes for CASSVLAGWIGEQFF.

The chain recombines TRBV6-5 with TRBJ1-4; D gene unclear. V was cut by 3 bases and J by 5 bases, with 16 bases left in between. Germline CDR1 MNHEY, CDR2 SVGAGI. This CDR3 contains 16 residues. The CDR3 region is CASSYELGVRNEKLFF. The DNA for the CDR3 is TGTGCCAGCAGTTATGAGCTCGGGGTTCGGAATGAAAAACTGTTTTTT.

The V and J genes are TRBV12-3 or TRBV12-4 and TRBJ2-7; D gene unclear. V was clipped by 5 bases and J by 4 bases, with 6 bases between them. This CDR3 spans 11 amino acids. The DNA of the CDR3 is TGTGCCAGCAGTACACAATACGAGCAGTACTTC. Translated, it gives CASSTQYEQYF.

In the case of this clone: The identical CDR3 is also encoded by other nucleotide sequences in the sample. The rearrangement uses TRBV2 and TRBJ2-5; D remains ambiguous. The germline V gene encodes CDR1 SNHLY and CDR2 FYNNEI. This CDR3 contains 14 residues. Trimming pared 3 bases from V and 3 bases from J, leaving 11 bases between. The CDR3 nucleotides read TGTGCCAGCAGTGATAGCCAGGCTGAAGAGACCCAGTACTTC. Residues: CASSDSQAEETQYF.

The chain has TRBV7-8 and TRBJ1-5; 7 bases are shared with TRBD1. Trimming at V came to 5 bases and at J to 4 bases, leaving 5 bases not matched to a gene. The germline V gene encodes CDR1 SGHVS and CDR2 FQNEAQ. The CDR3 is 14 residues long. In nucleotides, the CDR3 is TGTGCCAGCAGCACCCGGGACAGAAATCAGCCCCAGCATTTT. Its translation: CASSTRDRNQPQHF.

The chain couples TRBV6-5 to TRBJ1-3; D unclear. The CDR3 is made up of 15 amino acids. V lost 0 bases and J lost 7, with 13 bases in between. Germline V gives CDR1 MNHEY, CDR2 SVGAGI. The CDR3 DNA reads as TGTGCCAGCAGTTACTCGAGTGAGACGGGGAACACCATATATTTT. Protein product: CASSYSSETGNTIYF.

The chain links TRBV11-2 to TRBJ1-5; weak D call: TRBD1 (5 bases). The CDR3 spans 15 residues. The germline gives CDR1 SGHAT, CDR2 FQNNGV. Trimming removed 1 base from V and 4 bases from J, with 11 bases in between. In DNA form, the CDR3 reads TGTGCCAGCAGCTTAGGGGGGGGGAGTAATCAGCCCCAGCATTTT. Translation: CASSLGGGSNQPQHF.

The chain has TRBV4-3 and TRBJ1-1; TRBD1 is a possible D gene (5 bases). The CDR3 totals 15 residues. The V end lost 5 bases, the J end lost 5 bases, and 18 bases lay between the germline ends. The germline V gene encodes CDR1 LGHNA and CDR2 YSLEER. The CDR3, as DNA: TGCGCCAGCAGCAAAACGACAGTAGCCCCTACTGAAGCTTTCTTT. Protein product: CASSKTTVAPTEAFF.

The rearrangement links TRBV18 to TRBJ1-2; unclear D gene. The germline V gene encodes CDR1 KGHSH and CDR2 LQKENI. The CDR3 runs 13 residues. V dropped 6 bases and J dropped 5 bases, with 13 bases sitting between them. CDR3 sequence reads: CASSPGIGYGYTF. The CDR3 nucleotides read TGTGCCAGCTCGCCCGGGATTGGTTATGGCTACACCTTC. Based on the CDR3 plus reference TRBV18 and TRBJ1-2, the full variable domain is NAGVMQNPRHLVRRRGQEARLRCSPMKGHSHVYWYRQLPEEGLKFMVYLQKENIIDESGMPKERFSAEFPKEGPSILRIQQVVRGDSAAYFCASSPGIGYGYTFGSGTRLTVV.

This clone was seen many times. The V call is TRBV12-3 or TRBV12-4, the J call TRBJ1-1; D is undetermined. The CDR3 spans 12 residues. With 3 bases removed from V and 3 bases from J, the gap between germline ends came to 5 bases. In DNA, the CDR3 is TGTGCCAGCAGTTTTGATGACACTGAAGCTTTCTTT. It specifies CASSFDDTEAFF.

The rearrangement uses TRBV5-6 and TRBJ1-1; a possible D gene is TRBD1 (5 bases). The CDR3 is 11 amino acids. V lost 3 bases to trimming and J lost 10 bases, with 10 bases between them. Per germline, CDR1 SGHDT and CDR2 YYEEEE. CDR3 protein: CASSWEGSAFF. Here the CDR3 DNA reads TGTGCCAGCAGCTGGGAGGGGTCAGCTTTCTTT.

The gene calls are TRBV27 and TRBJ1-5; D is undetermined. CDR1 is MNHEY, CDR2 SMNVEV, per germline (reference sequence). Trimming removed 2 bases from V and 2 bases from J, with 10 bases in between. The CDR3 totals 15 residues. CDR3 sequence: CASSLAGTGNQPQHF. DNA of the CDR3: TGTGCCAGCAGTTTAGCTGGTACTGGCAATCAGCCCCAGCATTTT.

CDR3 nucleotide sequence: TGTGCCTGGAGTGTACAAGGGAGCGAGACCCAGTACTTC. Its protein is CAWSVQGSETQYF. V is TRBV30 and J is TRBJ2-5; a possible D gene is TRBD2 (5 bases). Per the germline V gene, CDR1 is GTSNPN and CDR2 is SVGIG (reference sequence). V lost 0 bases, J lost 5 bases, and 10 bases lay in between. The CDR3 covers 13 residues.

The chain has TRBV10-3 and TRBJ2-3, with 13 bases matching TRBD2. The V and J ends lost 7 bases and 1 base, in that order; junction bases with no gene match: 2. CDR1 is ENHRY and CDR2 is SYGVKD in the germline V gene. There are 15 residues in the CDR3. This chain's CDR3 is CAIKGTSGGTDTQYF. CDR3 DNA: TGTGCCATCAAAGGGACTAGCGGGGGCACAGATACGCAGTATTTT.

The rearrangement links TRBV9 to TRBJ2-3; D perhaps matches TRBD2 (6 bases). Per the germline V gene, CDR1 is SGDLS and CDR2 is YYNGEE. The CDR3 sequence is 13 residues long. V gave up 5 bases and J gave up 4 bases, with 11 bases separating them. Written as DNA, the CDR3 is TGTGCCAGCAGTCGGCGGGGCCCAGATACGCAGTATTTT. Protein: CASSRRGPDTQYF.

This clone was found once. The CDR3 DNA reads as TGTGCCAGCAGCCTAGGGGGCACGGGCAATCAGCCCCAGCATTTT. Its protein product is CASSLGGTGNQPQHF. V is TRBV9 and J is TRBJ1-5; 7 bases line up with TRBD1. This CDR3 contains 15 residues. The V gene end was trimmed by 4 bases and the J gene end by 2 bases; junction bases not matched to a gene: 6. From germline, CDR1 is SGDLS and CDR2 YYNGEE. Based on the CDR3 plus reference TRBV9 and TRBJ1-5, the full variable domain is DSGVTQTPKHLITATGQRVTLRCSPRSGDLSVYWYQQSLDQGLQFLIQYYNGEERAKGNILERFSAQQFPDLHSELNLSSLELGDSALYFCASSLGGTGNQPQHFGDGTRLSIL.

The rearrangement joins TRBV5-6 to TRBJ2-5; D call uncertain. From germline, CDR1 is SGHDT and CDR2 YYEEEE. This CDR3 is built from 15 residues. V lost 4 bases, J lost 2 bases, and 15 bases lay in between. In DNA form, the CDR3 reads TGTGCCAGCAGCGGCCCGTGGCCGCGGCAAGAGACCCAGTACTTC. Protein: CASSGPWPRQETQYF.

V and J are TRBV7-2 and TRBJ2-2; D tentatively reads TRBD1 or TRBD2 (5 bases each). Looked up from germline, CDR1 is SGHTA and CDR2 is FQGNSA. The CDR3 length is 15 residues. Trimming took off 1 base at V and 5 bases at J, with 11 bases between the two ends. DNA of the CDR3: TGTGCCAGCAGCTTAGAGATTGAGGGGACCGGGGAGCTGTTTTTT. It encodes CASSLEIEGTGELFF. Using reference TRBV7-2 and TRBJ2-2 for the parts outside the CDR3, the full variable domain is GAGVSQSPSNKVTEKGKDVELRCDPISGHTALYWYRQSLGQGLEFLIYFQGNSAPDKSGLPSDRFSAERTGGSVSTLTIQRTQQEDSAVYLCASSLEIEGTGELFFGEGSRLTVL.